The table lists the clone carrying this T cell receptor (beta chain) with a few counts. Its antigen is unidentified. The sample is drawn from a study of T cells in localized non-small cell lung cancer. Measured with immunoSEQ multiplex PCR; TCRdb has only the in-frame clones, and not every one. The table lists roughly 86,000 clones, around four fifths of them singletons. Findings and limits, study-wide: Uninvolved adjacent lung had higher T cell clonality than tumor and all other tissues. As only one tumor region underwent sequencing, heterogeneity remains possible. Longer overall survival was seen with higher T cell density measured in blood. Median detection of top 100 tumor clones in adjacent lung was around 57 clones.

The receptor was derived from a man between 40 and 69 years old with stage I lung adenocarcinoma. Material: peripheral blood, obtained before any cancer treatment.

DNA for the CDR3: TGTGCCAGCAGCAAAAGGACAGTAGCTTACGAGCAGTACTTC. Amino acids: CASSKRTVAYEQYF. The chain recombines TRBV6-5 with TRBJ2-7, with a possible D match to TRBD1 (6 bases). V dropped 6 bases and J dropped 4 bases, with 16 bases sitting between them. Germline CDR1 MNHEY, CDR2 SVGAGI. The CDR3 runs to 14 residues.